By share of the sample, the clone carrying this T cell receptor (beta chain) is medium-sized (0.01 to 0.1%). This entry belongs to a study of metastatic and nonmetastatic thyroid tumors. Patients had received no treatment of any kind before thyroid surgery. Original methodology: Across clinicopathological groups, CDR3 differences served as the basis for building a distant-metastasis classifier for papillary thyroid cancer. TCRdb redid the clone calls on the PCR reads using MiXCR. These V and J calls originate from TCRdb's pipeline instead of the authors' own analysis. Of some 15,000 clones in the sample, 10% to 15% are singletons; the top ten hold roughly 31%. Sequencing was performed on blood. The clonotype comes from a female donor with papillary thyroid cancer or a benign thyroid nodule (not recorded which). Some clones in this sample may be carry-over from other donors' samples.

The DNA for the CDR3 is TGTGCCAGCAGGGGGACAGGGGGCCCCTACGAGCAGTACTTC. As protein: CASRGTGGPYEQYF. The chain links TRBV6-2 or TRBV6-3 to TRBJ2-7, with 12 bases aligning to TRBD1. CDR3 length: 14 amino acids. Germline V CDR1 and CDR2: MNHEY, SVGEGT. The junction had 2 bases not matched to a gene; V was cut back by 6 bases and J by 2 bases.